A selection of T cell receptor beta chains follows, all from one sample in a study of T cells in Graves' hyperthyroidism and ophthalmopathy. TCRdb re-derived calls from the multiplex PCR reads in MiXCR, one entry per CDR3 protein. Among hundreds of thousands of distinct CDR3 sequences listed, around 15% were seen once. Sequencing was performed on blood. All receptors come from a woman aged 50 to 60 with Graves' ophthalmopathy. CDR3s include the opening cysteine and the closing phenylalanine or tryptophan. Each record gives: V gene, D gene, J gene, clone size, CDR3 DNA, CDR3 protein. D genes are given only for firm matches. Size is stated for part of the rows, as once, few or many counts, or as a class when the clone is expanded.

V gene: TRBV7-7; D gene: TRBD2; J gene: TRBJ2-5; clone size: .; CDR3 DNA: TGTGCTAGCAGCTCTCGGGAGGGCTTCTTTGAGACCCAGTACTTC; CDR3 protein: CASSSREGFFETQYF
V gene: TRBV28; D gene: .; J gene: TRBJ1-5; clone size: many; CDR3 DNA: TGTGCCAGCAGTTCCATGGATCAGCCCCAGCATTTT; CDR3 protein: CASSSMDQPQHF
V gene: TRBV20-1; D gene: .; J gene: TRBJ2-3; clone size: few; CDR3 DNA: TGCAGTGCGCGGGCCGCTGGGGATACGCAGTATTTT; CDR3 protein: CSARAAGDTQYF
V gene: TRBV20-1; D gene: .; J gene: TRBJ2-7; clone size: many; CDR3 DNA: TGCAGTGCTATCAGGGACCCGAGAACCCCCCAGAGCACCTACGAGCAGTACTTC; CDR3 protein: CSAIRDPRTPQSTYEQYF
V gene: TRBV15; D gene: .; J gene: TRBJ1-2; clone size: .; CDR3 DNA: TGTGCCACCAGCAGAGATTATGCAGGGAACTATGGCTACACCTTC; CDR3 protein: CATSRDYAGNYGYTF
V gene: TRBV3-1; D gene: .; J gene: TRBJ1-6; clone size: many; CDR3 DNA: TGTGCCAGCAGCCAAGTGGGGGATTATAATTCACCCCTCCACTTT; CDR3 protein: CASSQVGDYNSPLHF
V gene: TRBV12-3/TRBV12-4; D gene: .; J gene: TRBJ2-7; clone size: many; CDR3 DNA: TGTGCCAGCGCCTCGACTGAGACCTACGAGCAGTACTTC; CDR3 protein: CASASTETYEQYF
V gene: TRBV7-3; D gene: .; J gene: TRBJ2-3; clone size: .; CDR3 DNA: TGTGCCAGCAGCCCGGGCCCTAGCACAGATACGCAGTATTTT; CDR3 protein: CASSPGPSTDTQYF
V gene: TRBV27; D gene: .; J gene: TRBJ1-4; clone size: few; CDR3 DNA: TGTGCCAGCAGTTTAATCCCGGGCCTTAATGAAAAACTGTTTTTT; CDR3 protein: CASSLIPGLNEKLFF
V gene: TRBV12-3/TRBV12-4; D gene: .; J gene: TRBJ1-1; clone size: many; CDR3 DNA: TGTGCCAGCAGAACCCAAGACAGTACCATGAACACTGAAGCTTTCTTT; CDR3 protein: CASRTQDSTMNTEAFF
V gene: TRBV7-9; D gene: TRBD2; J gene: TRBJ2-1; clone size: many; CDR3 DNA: TGTGCCAGCAGCTCCCGGCCCGGGACTACCTACAATGAGCAGTTCTTC; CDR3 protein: CASSSRPGTTYNEQFF
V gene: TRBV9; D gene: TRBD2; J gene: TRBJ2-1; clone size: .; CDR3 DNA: TGTGCCAGCAGCGGCAAGGCTCGCGGGAGGGTGGATAATGAGCAGTTCTTC; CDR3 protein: CASSGKARGRVDNEQFF
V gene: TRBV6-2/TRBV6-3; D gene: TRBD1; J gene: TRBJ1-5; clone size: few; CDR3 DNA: TGTGCCAGCAGAGACGGGACAGGCTGGAATCAGCCCCAGCATTTT; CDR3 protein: CASRDGTGWNQPQHF
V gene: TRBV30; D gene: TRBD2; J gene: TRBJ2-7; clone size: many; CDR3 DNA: TGTGCCTTTGAGGGACTAGCGGGATGGGGGTACGAGCAGTACTTC; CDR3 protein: CAFEGLAGWGYEQYF
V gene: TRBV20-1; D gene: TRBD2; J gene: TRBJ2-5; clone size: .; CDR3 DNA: TGCAATGCTAGGGAGGGGCGGGAGATCCAGTACTTC; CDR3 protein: CNAREGREIQYF
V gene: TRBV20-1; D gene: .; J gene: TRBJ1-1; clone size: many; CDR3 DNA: TGCAGTGCTAGAGTTTCCGAAGCCCCTCGGACTGAAGCTTTCTTT; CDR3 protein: CSARVSEAPRTEAFF
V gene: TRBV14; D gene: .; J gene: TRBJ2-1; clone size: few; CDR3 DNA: TGTGCCAGCAGTGACTCCCTCTCCTACAATGAGCAGTTCTTC; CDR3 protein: CASSDSLSYNEQFF
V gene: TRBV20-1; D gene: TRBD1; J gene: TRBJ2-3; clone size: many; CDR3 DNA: TGCAGTGCCGGGACAGGGTCAAGCACAGATACGCAGTATTTT; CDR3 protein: CSAGTGSSTDTQYF
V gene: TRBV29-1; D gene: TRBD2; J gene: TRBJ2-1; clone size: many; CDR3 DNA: TGCAGCGTCCAGATCCGTCCGGGACTAGCGGGAGAGTGGTTCAATGAGCAGTTCTTC; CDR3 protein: CSVQIRPGLAGEWFNEQFF
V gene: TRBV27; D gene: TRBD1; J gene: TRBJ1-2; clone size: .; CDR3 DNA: TGTGCCAGCATCCCGGGACAGGGCAGCTATGGCTACACCTTC; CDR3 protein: CASIPGQGSYGYTF
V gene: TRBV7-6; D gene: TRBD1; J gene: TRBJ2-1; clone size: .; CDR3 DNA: TGTGCCAGCGGCTTAAGGGACAGAGGGGGCAATGAGCAGTTCTTC; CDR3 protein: CASGLRDRGGNEQFF
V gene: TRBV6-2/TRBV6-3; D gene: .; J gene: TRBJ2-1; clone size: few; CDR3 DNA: TGTGCCAGCAGTGACCGGACAACTTACAATGAGCAGTTCTTC; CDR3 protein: CASSDRTTYNEQFF
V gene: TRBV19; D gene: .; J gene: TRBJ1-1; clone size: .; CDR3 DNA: TGTGCCACTCGACAGAACACTGAAGCTTTCTTT; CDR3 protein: CATRQNTEAFF
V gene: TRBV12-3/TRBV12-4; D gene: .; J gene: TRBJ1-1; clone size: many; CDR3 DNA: TGTGCCAGCAGTTTATTATCGGGGGCTGAAGCTTTCTTT; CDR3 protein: CASSLLSGAEAFF
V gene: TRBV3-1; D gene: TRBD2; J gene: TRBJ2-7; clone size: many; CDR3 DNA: TGTGCCAGCAGCCAACCGGGACTAGCGGGTCTCGAGCAGTACTTC; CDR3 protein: CASSQPGLAGLEQYF
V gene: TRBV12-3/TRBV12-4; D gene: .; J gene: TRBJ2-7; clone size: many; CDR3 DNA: TGTGCCAGCAGCTCGAGGAGCGGCTCCTACGAGCAGTACTTC; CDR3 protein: CASSSRSGSYEQYF
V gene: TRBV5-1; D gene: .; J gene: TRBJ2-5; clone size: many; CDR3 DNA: TGCGCCAGCAGCTTGACCACAGCGATCCCCGAGACCCAGTACTTC; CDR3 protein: CASSLTTAIPETQYF
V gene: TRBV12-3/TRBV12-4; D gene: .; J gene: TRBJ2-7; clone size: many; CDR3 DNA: TGTGCCAGCAGGTCAGGCAGGAGCTCCTACGAGCAGTACTTC; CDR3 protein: CASRSGRSSYEQYF
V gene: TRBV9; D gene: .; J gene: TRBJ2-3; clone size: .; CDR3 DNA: TGTGCCAGCAGCCCTCAGGCCTGGGATACGCAGTATTTT; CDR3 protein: CASSPQAWDTQYF